The next 19 T cell receptor beta chains were all read from a single sample in a study of cytotoxic CD8 clonotypes in ibrutinib-treated CLL. Profiling relied on immunoSEQ multiplex PCR, and the TCRdb table lists in-frame clones only, not all of them. The sample consists of about 130,000 clones, roughly three quarters of them appearing once. The sample was PBMCs, taken after 12 months of ibrutinib treatment. The receptors originated from a human donor with chronic lymphocytic leukemia.

The chain uses TRBV7-2 and TRBJ1-5; D uncertain. The ends were cut back, 1 base at V and 0 bases at J, with 7 bases in the middle. The germline gives CDR1 SGHTA, CDR2 FQGNSA. The CDR3 consists of 15 residues. The CDR3, as DNA: TGTGCCAGCAGCTTAGGACGGTATAGCAATCAGCCCCAGCATTTT. This gives the protein CASSLGRYSNQPQHF.

This clone was picked up a small number of times. The chain recombines TRBV10-1 with TRBJ2-7, with a weak D call TRBD2 (5 bases). The germline V gene encodes CDR1 WNHNN and CDR2 SYGVQD (reference sequence). The CDR3 covers 15 residues. Deletions cut 1 base from V and 2 bases from J, with 12 bases between. The CDR3 loop reads CASSEFRTGAYEQYF. The CDR3 DNA follows: TGCGCCAGCAGTGAGTTTCGGACTGGGGCCTACGAGCAGTACTTC.

V gene TRBV7-2 combines with J gene TRBJ2-5, with D possibly matching TRBD2 (6 bases). Germline V gene data show CDR1 as SGHTA and CDR2 as FQGNSA. CDR3 length equals 17 residues. V lost 2 bases, J lost 1 base, and 17 bases lay in between. CDR3 bases: TGTGCCAGCAGCTTATCATCCGTGGGAGGTCCCCAAGAGACCCAGTACTTC. Protein product: CASSLSSVGGPQETQYF. The full variable domain, its missing parts supplied by reference TRBV7-2 and TRBJ2-5, is GAGVSQSPSNKVTEKGKDVELRCDPISGHTALYWYRQSLGQGLEFLIYFQGNSAPDKSGLPSDRFSAERTGGSVSTLTIQRTQQEDSAVYLCASSLSSVGGPQETQYFGPGTRLLVL.

The V call is TRBV6-1, the J call TRBJ1-2; D is unresolved. Looked up from germline, CDR1 is MNHNS and CDR2 is SASEGT. This CDR3 contains 11 residues. Trimming cost V 5 bases and J 5 bases, with 6 bases left between them. In DNA form, the CDR3 reads TGTGCCAGCAGTATTAAGTATGGCTACACCTTC. Translating gives CASSIKYGYTF.

The gene calls are TRBV5-6 and TRBJ1-2; D is unresolved. From germline, CDR1 is SGHDT and CDR2 YYEEEE. V lost 0 bases, J lost 2 bases, and 20 bases lay in between. This CDR3 contains 18 residues. The CDR3 loop reads CASSLASNLGSVNYGYTF. The CDR3, as DNA: TGTGCCAGCAGCTTGGCAAGCAATTTGGGTTCGGTAAACTATGGCTACACCTTC.

V and J are TRBV4-3 and TRBJ2-1; 9 bases map to TRBD2. CDR3 length equals 18 residues. Trimming cost V 4 bases and J 1 base; bases outside gene matches: 11. Germline lookup yields CDR1 LGHNA and CDR2 YSLEER. The CDR3 region is CASSLAEDSGSSYNEQFF. CDR3 bases: TGCGCCAGCAGCCTAGCAGAAGATAGCGGGAGTTCCTACAATGAGCAGTTCTTC.

The gene calls are TRBV7-9 and TRBJ2-2; D gene uncertain. Trimming removed 3 bases at V and 3 bases at J, with 5 bases between. The CDR3 has 13 amino acids. Germline V lookup: CDR1 SEHNR, CDR2 FQNEAQ (reference sequence). CDR3 sequence (DNA): TGTGCCAGCAGCTTTATAGACACCGGGGAGCTGTTTTTT. Translated, it gives CASSFIDTGELFF.

The chain links TRBV2 to TRBJ2-2; 7 bases are a match to TRBD1. CDR1 is SNHLY, CDR2 FYNNEI, per germline. The CDR3 loop spans 14 amino acids. V was pared by 6 bases and J by 10 bases, with 11 bases of the junction left unmatched. CDR3 sequence: CASSANRGSEELFF. CDR3 in DNA: TGTGCCAGCAGCGCAAACAGGGGTTCCGAGGAGCTGTTTTTT. The full variable domain, its missing parts supplied by reference TRBV2 and TRBJ2-2, is EPEVTQTPSHQVTQMGQEVILRCVPISNHLYFYWYRQILGQKVEFLVSFYNNEISEKSEIFDDQFSVERPDGSNFTLKIRSTKLEDSAMYFCASSANRGSEELFFGEGSRLTVL.

The rearrangement uses TRBV15 and TRBJ1-1, with 10 bases matching TRBD1. Losses at the gene ends were 4 bases for V and 7 bases for J; bases not matched to a gene: 6. Germline V gene data show CDR1 as LNHNV and CDR2 as YYDKDF (reference sequence). The CDR3 consists of 14 residues. CDR3 nucleotide sequence: TGTGCCACCAGCATACGACAGGGGGCTTTTGAAGCTTTCTTT. It translates to CATSIRQGAFEAFF.

This clone was recorded only once. The rearrangement uses TRBV15 and TRBJ2-5; 8 nucleotides align to TRBD2. There are 14 residues in the CDR3. Germline V gives CDR1 LNHNV, CDR2 YYDKDF (reference sequence). V dropped 3 bases and J dropped 5; count of bases not matched to a gene: 5. The CDR3 here is CATSRVGTSETQYF. The CDR3 DNA sequence: TGTGCCACCAGCAGGGTCGGGACTAGTGAGACCCAGTACTTC.

The V gene is TRBV6-6, the J gene TRBJ2-7; D is unresolved. CDR1 and CDR2 (germline): MNHNY, SVGAGI (reference sequence). The CDR3 has 14 residues. Trimming cost V 2 bases and J 2 bases, with 10 bases left between them. Here the CDR3 reads CASSYPQETYEQYF. CDR3 in DNA: TGTGCCAGCAGTTACCCGCAGGAAACCTACGAGCAGTACTTC.

The chain has TRBV25-1 and TRBJ2-7, with TRBD2 matching 11 bases. The length of the CDR3 is 12 residues. Germline V gives CDR1 MGHDK, CDR2 SYGVNS. The ends lost 9 bases at V and 5 bases at J; junction bases unmatched: 3. CDR3 sequence reads: CASSGRADEQYF. As DNA, the CDR3 is TGTGCCAGTAGCGGGAGGGCCGACGAGCAGTACTTC.

This sequence joins TRBV6-6 and TRBJ2-5, with 12 bases aligning to TRBD2. CDR3 length: 16 amino acids. Trimming cost V 6 bases and J 3 bases; bases outside gene matches: 8. Germline CDR1 is MNHNY and CDR2 is SVGAGI (reference sequence). CDR3 sequence (DNA): TGTGCCAGCAGCCCCCGACTAGCGGGAGCAAAAGAGACCCAGTACTTC. This translates into CASSPRLAGAKETQYF.

V usage is TRBV7-5 and J usage is TRBJ1-5. TRBV7-5 is classified as a pseudogene. This CDR3 comprises 12 residues. CDR3 nucleotide sequence: TGTGTCAGAAGCTTATTTCCCGAGCCCCAGCATTTT. As protein: CVRSLFPEPQHF.

The V call is TRBV27, the J call TRBJ2-1; 12 positions agree with TRBD2. The CDR3 contains 16 residues. J lost 7 bases, V lost 5 bases, and 9 bases had no gene match. Germline V gene sequence: CDR1 MNHEY, CDR2 SMNVEV (reference sequence). CDR3 residues: CASSGLAGPLENEQFF. As DNA, the CDR3 is TGTGCCAGCAGTGGACTAGCGGGACCGCTGGAGAATGAGCAGTTCTTC.

The CDR3: CASSLGSFGANVLTF. Written as DNA, the CDR3 is TGCGCCAGCAGCTTAGGGTCCTTCGGGGCCAACGTCCTGACTTTC. V is TRBV5-1 and J is TRBJ2-6, with D hard to call. Trimming stripped 2 bases from V and 4 bases from J, with 10 bases between. The germline V gene encodes CDR1 SGHRS and CDR2 YFSETQ. The CDR3 loop spans 15 amino acids.

J is TRBJ1-5 and V is TRBV30; 7 bases agree with TRBD1. CDR1 GTSNPN and CDR2 SVGIG come from the germline V gene (reference sequence). V lost 4 bases and J lost 0; bases outside the gene matches: 6. The CDR3 loop spans 15 amino acids. CDR3 bases: TGTGCCTGGAACCTCGGGACAGCTAGCAATCAGCCCCAGCATTTT. Its protein is CAWNLGTASNQPQHF.

This clone turned up a few times. The V call is TRBV28, the J call TRBJ1-1, with D hard to call. Germline values: CDR1 MDHEN, CDR2 SYDVKM. This CDR3 has 10 residues. V lost 6 bases to trimming and J lost 11 bases, with 10 bases between them. The CDR3 reads CASRRRVAFF. In DNA form, the CDR3 reads TGTGCCAGCAGACGTCGGGTGGCTTTCTTT. The full variable domain, rest sourced from reference TRBV28 and TRBJ1-1, is DVKVTQSSRYLVKRTGEKVFLECVQDMDHENMFWYRQDPGLGLRLIYFSYDVKMKEKGDIPEGYSVSREKKERFSLILESASTNQTSMYLCASRRRVAFFGQGTRLTVV.

The chain combines TRBV18 with TRBJ2-5; 11 nucleotides align to TRBD1. CDR3 length: 15 amino acids. The trim removed 6 bases at V and 4 bases at J, leaving 7 bases unmatched. CDR1 and CDR2 (germline): KGHSH, LQKENI. The CDR3 reads CASSLPGQGGETQYF. In nucleotides, the CDR3 is TGTGCCAGCTCCCTGCCGGGACAGGGGGGAGAGACCCAGTACTTC.